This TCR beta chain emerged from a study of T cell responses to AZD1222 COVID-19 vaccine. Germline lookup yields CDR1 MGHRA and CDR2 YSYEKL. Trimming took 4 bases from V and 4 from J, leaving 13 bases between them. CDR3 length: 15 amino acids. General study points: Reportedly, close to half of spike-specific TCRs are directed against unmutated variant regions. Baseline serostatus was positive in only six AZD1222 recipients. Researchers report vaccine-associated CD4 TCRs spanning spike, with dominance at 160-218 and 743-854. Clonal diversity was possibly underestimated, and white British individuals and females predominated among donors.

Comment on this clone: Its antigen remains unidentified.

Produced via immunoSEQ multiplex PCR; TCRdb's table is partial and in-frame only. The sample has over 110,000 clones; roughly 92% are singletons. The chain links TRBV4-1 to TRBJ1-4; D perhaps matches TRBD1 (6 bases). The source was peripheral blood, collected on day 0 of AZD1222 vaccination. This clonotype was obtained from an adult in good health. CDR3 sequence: CASSPGGRVNEKLFF. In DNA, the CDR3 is TGCGCCAGCAGCCCTGGGGGCAGGGTTAATGAAAAACTGTTTTTT.